One sample yielded the 28 T cell receptor beta chains listed below, sequenced in a study of shared clonotypes between healthy human individuals. CD45RO-negative cells were positively selected for CCR7, leaving out terminally differentiated effector memory CD45RA+ cells. Data came from immunoSEQ multiplex PCR; TCRdb stores just in-frame clones and leaves some out. Of roughly 810,000 clones in the sample, roughly 96% were seen once. Sequencing input: naive CD8+ T cells sorted from blood. All receptors derive from a man aged 25-40 years in good health.

For the CDR3, the DNA is TGTGCCTGGAGTCGGGGGGCAGGTTACGAGCAGTACTTC. This translates into CAWSRGAGYEQYF. V gene TRBV30 combines with J gene TRBJ2-7, with D maybe TRBD2 (7 bases). The CDR3 extends over 13 amino acids. Trimming took 2 bases from V and 4 from J, leaving 12 bases between them. Germline CDR1 and CDR2: GTSNPN and SVGIG (reference sequence).

V is TRBV6-5 and J is TRBJ2-7; D is unclear. Trimming left V 10 bases short and J 0 bases short, with 7 bases between. CDR1 MNHEY and CDR2 SVGAGI come from the germline V gene. This CDR3 spans 11 amino acids. The chain's CDR3 is CATSDSYEQYF. DNA of the CDR3: TGTGCCACCTCCGACTCCTACGAGCAGTACTTC.

A single count supports this clone. The V gene is TRBV27, the J gene TRBJ2-1; TRBD2 matches at 12 bases. The CDR3 runs 16 residues. With 5 bases clipped from V and 8 bases from J, the junction kept 10 bases outside the gene matches. The germline V gene has CDR1 MNHEY and CDR2 SMNVEV (reference sequence). The CDR3 loop reads CASSPLPSGRDHEQFF. In DNA, the CDR3 is TGTGCCAGCAGTCCCCTCCCTAGCGGGAGGGACCATGAGCAGTTCTTC.

The rearrangement uses TRBV9 and TRBJ1-1, with TRBD1 matching over 8 bases. The ends lost 4 bases at V and 5 bases at J; junction bases unmatched: 4. Germline loops: CDR1 SGDLS, CDR2 YYNGEE. CDR3 size: 13 residues. The CDR3 DNA reads as TGTGCCAGCAGCACCAGGGGGCAAACTGAAGCTTTCTTT. Protein product: CASSTRGQTEAFF.

The chain couples TRBV7-6 to TRBJ2-7; TRBD1 or TRBD2 may be the D gene (5 bases each). The CDR3 is 13 amino acids. V gave up 2 bases and J gave up 5 bases, with 10 bases separating them. Germline assignment: CDR1 SGHVS and CDR2 FNYEAQ. CDR3 in DNA: TGTGCCAGCAGCTTATTTGGGGGAAACGAGCAGTACTTC. The encoded protein is CASSLFGGNEQYF.

The gene calls are TRBV11-2 and TRBJ2-3; D is unresolved. V was pared by 0 bases and J by 2 bases, with 6 bases between. Germline CDR1 reads SGHAT; CDR2 reads FQNNGV. The CDR3 is 14 residues long. The CDR3: CASSLEDPTDTQYF. The CDR3 DNA is TGTGCCAGCAGCTTAGAAGACCCCACAGATACGCAGTATTTT. The full variable domain, with the rest looked up from reference TRBV11-2 and TRBJ2-3, is EAGVAQSPRYKIIEKRQSVAFWCNPISGHATLYWYQQILGQGPKLLIQFQNNGVVDDSQLPKDRFSAERLKGVDSTLKIQPAKLEDSAVYLCASSLEDPTDTQYFGPGTRLTVL.

The DNA for the CDR3 is TGTGCCAGTTCTAAGCCTAGCGGGAGCACAGATACGCAGTATTTT. It translates to CASSKPSGSTDTQYF. The rearrangement joins TRBV19 to TRBJ2-3, with 8 nucleotides matching TRBD2. Trimming took 8 bases from V and 0 from J; bases not matched to a gene: 7. Germline assignment: CDR1 LNHDA and CDR2 SQIVND (reference sequence). The CDR3 loop spans 15 amino acids.

The V and J genes are TRBV27 and TRBJ2-1, with a tentative D call TRBD1 (6 bases). Germline CDR1 reads MNHEY; CDR2 reads SMNVEV (reference sequence). Trimming pared 2 bases from V and 5 bases from J, leaving 13 bases between. The CDR3 consists of 15 residues. CDR3 amino acids: CASSLPRGGDNEQFF. CDR3 coding DNA: TGTGCCAGCAGTTTACCCCGAGGGGGAGACAATGAGCAGTTCTTC.

V is TRBV10-1 and J is TRBJ2-1; 8 nucleotides match TRBD2. The CDR3 totals 13 residues. With V trimmed by 7 bases and J by 8 bases, 7 bases remained unmatched. Germline V gene lookup returns CDR1 WNHNN and CDR2 SYGVQD (reference sequence). CDR3 in DNA: TGCGCCAGCACGGGGGGGGTAGGCGATGAGCAGTTCTTC. Amino acids: CASTGGVGDEQFF.

As for this clone: Distinct nucleotide sequences in the sample also encode this CDR3. J is TRBJ2-3 and V is TRBV7-3, with D hard to call. Germline CDR1 reads SGHTA; CDR2 reads FQGTGA. The V and J ends lost 0 bases and 0 bases respectively, with 7 bases between them. The CDR3 has 15 residues. The DNA for the CDR3 is TGTGCCAGCAGCTTAACCGGCTACAGCACAGATACGCAGTATTTT. Its protein product is CASSLTGYSTDTQYF.

The rearrangement uses TRBV6-6 and TRBJ1-5; D unclear. Per germline, CDR1 MNHNY and CDR2 SVGAGI (reference sequence). This CDR3 region has 13 residues. V was shortened by 2 bases and J by 4 bases, with 6 bases between the two germline ends. In nucleotides, the CDR3 is TGTGCCAGCAGTTACGGGTTGAATCAGCCCCAGCATTTT. Encoded protein: CASSYGLNQPQHF.

The chain recombines TRBV6-4 with TRBJ2-1; 14 positions match TRBD2. CDR1 and CDR2 from the germline V gene are MRHNA and SNTAGT. This CDR3 spans 19 amino acids. V shed 2 bases, J shed 3 bases, and the junction held 9 bases outside the gene matches. CDR3 nucleotide sequence: TGTGCCAGCAGTGACAGTGGGGGGACTAGCGGGAGAGTCTACAATGAGCAGTTCTTC. Encoded protein: CASSDSGGTSGRVYNEQFF.

The chain has TRBV7-6 and TRBJ2-1; 10 bases are a match to TRBD2. Germline CDR1 is SGHVS and CDR2 is FNYEAQ. This CDR3 is 20 amino acids long. V lost 3 bases and J lost 11; bases outside the gene matches: 25. The CDR3 DNA follows: TGTGCCAGCAGCTTCCCTAACGCGGCTAGCGGGAGCGTGGGAACCTCAAAGCAGTTCTTC. Translating it yields CASSFPNAASGSVGTSKQFF.

This clone has a single count. This chain uses TRBV5-5 with TRBJ2-3; the D call may be TRBD1 or TRBD2 (6 bases each). V lost 0 bases, J lost 2 bases, and 13 bases lay in between. The germline gives CDR1 SGHKS, CDR2 YYEKEE (reference sequence). The CDR3 is 16 amino acids. The CDR3 DNA follows: TGTGCCAGCAGCTTGGATCGAGGGGGGTTCACAGATACGCAGTATTTT. It is translated as CASSLDRGGFTDTQYF.

This chain joins TRBV7-9 and TRBJ1-4, with TRBD1 matching over 8 bases. The V gene's germline CDR1 is SEHNR and CDR2 FQNEAQ (reference sequence). The CDR3 extends over 19 amino acids. V dropped 5 bases and J dropped 6; count of bases not matched to a gene: 20. CDR3 sequence: CASSTNVGVDREVDEKLFF. As DNA, the CDR3 is TGTGCCAGCAGCACCAACGTAGGGGTGGACAGGGAAGTAGATGAAAAACTGTTTTTT. Full variable domain (outside the CDR3, taken from reference TRBV7-9 and TRBJ1-4): DTGVSQNPRHKITKRGQNVTFRCDPISEHNRLYWYRQTLGQGPEFLTYFQNEAQLEKSRLLSDRFSAERPKGSFSTLEIQRTEQGDSAMYLCASSTNVGVDREVDEKLFFGSGTQLSVL.

This rearrangement joins TRBV30 to TRBJ1-2; weak D call: TRBD1 (5 bases). The CDR3 has 17 residues. Germline assignment: CDR1 GTSNPN and CDR2 SVGIG (reference sequence). V dropped 2 bases and J dropped 7 bases, with 26 bases sitting between them. CDR3 DNA sequence: TGTGCCTGGAGTAACGGACTTGGGGACGCGCTTGATGGTGGCTACACCTTC. The encoded protein is CAWSNGLGDALDGGYTF.

The chain uses TRBV7-2 and TRBJ2-2; 8 bases are shared with TRBD1. Germline V gene lookup returns CDR1 SGHTA and CDR2 FQGNSA. The CDR3 contains 16 residues. The junction had 10 bases not matched to a gene; V was cut back by 5 bases and J by 5 bases. The DNA of the CDR3 is TGTGCCAGCAGCCAGTCGGACAGGGTGTGGACCGGGGAGCTGTTTTTT. It codes for CASSQSDRVWTGELFF. The full variable domain, with the rest looked up from reference TRBV7-2 and TRBJ2-2, is GAGVSQSPSNKVTEKGKDVELRCDPISGHTALYWYRQSLGQGLEFLIYFQGNSAPDKSGLPSDRFSAERTGGSVSTLTIQRTQQEDSAVYLCASSQSDRVWTGELFFGEGSRLTVL.

The V gene is TRBV19, the J gene TRBJ2-1, with TRBD2 matching 9 bases. The V segment lost 1 base and the J segment 7 bases; nucleotides outside the gene matches: 5. The CDR3 consists of 15 residues. Germline CDR1 is LNHDA and CDR2 is SQIVND (reference sequence). Here the CDR3 DNA reads TGTGCCAGTAGTATAGTAGCGGGAGTTTGGAATGAGCAGTTCTTC. Protein: CASSIVAGVWNEQFF. Drawing the rest from reference TRBV19 and TRBJ2-1, the complete variable domain is DGGITQSPKYLFRKEGQNVTLSCEQNLNHDAMYWYRQDPGQGLRLIYYSQIVNDFQKGDIAEGYSVSREKKESFPLTVTSAQKNPTAFYLCASSIVAGVWNEQFFGPGTRLTVL.

V gene TRBV7-9 combines with J gene TRBJ2-1; D is perhaps TRBD2 (6 bases). Germline V gene lookup returns CDR1 SEHNR and CDR2 FQNEAQ (reference sequence). The ends were cut back, 5 bases at V and 0 bases at J, with 14 bases in the middle. There are 16 residues in the CDR3. The CDR3 coding sequence is TGTGCCAGCAGCCTACGGGAGTTAAGCTCCTACAATGAGCAGTTCTTC. This translates into CASSLRELSSYNEQFF.

The chain couples TRBV29-1 to TRBJ1-5; tentatively, D is TRBD1 (6 bases). Trimming shortened V by 6 bases and J by 6 bases, and 18 bases separated the two germline ends. Per germline, CDR1 SQVTM and CDR2 ANQGSEA. The CDR3 length is 14 residues. The CDR3 here is CSVIQGNGFQPQHF. CDR3 nucleotides: TGCAGCGTCATCCAGGGGAATGGGTTTCAGCCCCAGCATTTT. The variable domain in full, with the rest retrieved from reference TRBV29-1 and TRBJ1-5, is SAVISQKPSRDICQRGTSLTIQCQVDSQVTMMFWYRQQPGQSLTLIATANQGSEATYESGFVIDKFPISRPNLTFSTLTVSNMSPEDSSIYLCSVIQGNGFQPQHFGDGTRLSIL.

V gene TRBV6-5 combines with J gene TRBJ1-1; D is possibly TRBD1 (5 bases). The V gene's germline CDR1 is MNHEY and CDR2 SVGAGI. The CDR3 loop spans 15 amino acids. V lost 0 bases and J lost 0, with 8 bases in between. The CDR3 loop is CASSYSSGMNTEAFF. In DNA form, the CDR3 reads TGTGCCAGCAGTTACTCCTCAGGGATGAACACTGAAGCTTTCTTT.

The CDR3 DNA sequence: TGTGCCAGCAGCTTGTACCGGTTGGGGACCACAGATACGCAGTATTTT. As protein: CASSLYRLGTTDTQYF. The chain uses TRBV5-8 and TRBJ2-3; TRBD1 or TRBD2 may be the D gene (5 bases each). The V gene lost 1 base and the J gene lost 2 bases, with 14 bases spanning the gap. CDR3 length: 16 residues. The germline CDR1 and CDR2 sequences are SGHTS and YDEGEE.

CDR3 sequence: CAFSSQAGITDTQYF. The CDR3, as DNA: TGTGCCTTTTCCAGCCAAGCGGGAATCACAGATACGCAGTATTTT. The chain joins TRBV7-9 to TRBJ2-3; 7 nucleotides align to TRBD2. Looked up from germline, CDR1 is SEHNR and CDR2 is FQNEAQ (reference sequence). The CDR3 sequence is 15 residues long. V lost 11 bases and J lost 2; bases outside the gene matches: 13.

This chain connects TRBV7-9 to TRBJ2-1; D may match TRBD1 or TRBD2 (5 bases each). There are 13 residues in the CDR3. The germline V gene encodes CDR1 SEHNR and CDR2 FQNEAQ (reference sequence). With 3 bases removed from V and 8 bases from J, the gap between germline ends came to 11 bases. DNA of the CDR3: TGTGCCAGCAGCTTGGGGACCGTTTATGAGCAGTTCTTC. Translating it yields CASSLGTVYEQFF.

The chain employs TRBV7-6 and TRBJ2-3; tentative D call: TRBD2 (5 bases). Germline CDR1 is SGHVS and CDR2 is FNYEAQ. V was cut by 4 bases and J by 5 bases, with 22 bases left in between. This CDR3 is built from 17 residues. This CDR3 reads CASSSTNLAAVGDTQYF. The CDR3 DNA reads as TGTGCCAGCAGCTCCACCAACCTAGCAGCCGTGGGAGATACGCAGTATTTT.

The rearrangement joins TRBV6-6 to TRBJ2-2; a possible D gene is TRBD2 (5 bases). This CDR3 comprises 16 residues. Germline loops: CDR1 MNHNY, CDR2 SVGAGI (reference sequence). V shed 2 bases and J shed 0 bases, with 10 bases lying between them. This chain's CDR3 is CASSYEGAANTGELFF. The DNA for the CDR3 is TGTGCCAGCAGTTACGAGGGCGCCGCGAACACCGGGGAGCTGTTTTTT.

Worth noting for this clone: One end of the junction does not line up with germline, which may come from a read error. The chain joins TRBV10-3 to TRBJ2-7, with no clear D. This CDR3 has 16 residues. CDR1 ENHRY and CDR2 SYGVKD come from the germline V gene. The DNA for the CDR3 is TGTGCCATCAGTGAGTCGTTGGGGTTTTCCTCCTCCGAGCAGTACTTC. It specifies CAISESLGFSSSEQYF.

The chain is built from TRBV27 and TRBJ2-5; 7 positions match TRBD1. The CDR3 sequence is 13 residues long. CDR1 is MNHEY and CDR2 is SMNVEV in the germline V gene (reference sequence). The J segment lost 5 bases and the V segment lost 6 bases, leaving 6 bases of the junction unmatched. The CDR3 nucleotides read TGTGCCAGCAGCCAACAGGGGCGGGAGACCCAGTACTTC. It translates to CASSQQGRETQYF.